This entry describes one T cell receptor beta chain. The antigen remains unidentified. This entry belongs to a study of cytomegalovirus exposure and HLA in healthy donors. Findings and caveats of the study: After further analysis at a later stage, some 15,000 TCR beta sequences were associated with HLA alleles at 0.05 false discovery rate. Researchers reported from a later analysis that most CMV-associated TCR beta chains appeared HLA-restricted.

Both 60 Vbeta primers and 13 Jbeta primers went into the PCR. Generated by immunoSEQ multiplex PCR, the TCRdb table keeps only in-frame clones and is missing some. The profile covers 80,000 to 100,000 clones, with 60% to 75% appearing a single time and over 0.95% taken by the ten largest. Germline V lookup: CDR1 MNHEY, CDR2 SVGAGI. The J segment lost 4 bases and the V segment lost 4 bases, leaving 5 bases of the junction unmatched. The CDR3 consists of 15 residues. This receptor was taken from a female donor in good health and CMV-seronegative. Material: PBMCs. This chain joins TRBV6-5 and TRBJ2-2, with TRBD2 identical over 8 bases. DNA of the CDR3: TGTGCCAGCAGTTCCGGGGGGGCGAGCACCGGGGAGCTGTTTTTT. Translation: CASSSGGASTGELFF.